This T cell receptor beta chain originates from a study of cytomegalovirus exposure and HLA in healthy donors. 60 Vbeta and 13 Jbeta primers were used in PCR. Libraries were prepared by immunoSEQ multiplex PCR; TCRdb keeps only in-frame clonotypes and omits some of them. The sample yields around 100,000 clones, about four fifths seen once. CDR3 length: 16 amino acids. Germline CDR1 reads SGHRS; CDR2 reads YFSETQ. V was shortened by 3 bases and J by 4 bases, with 20 bases between the two germline ends. About this clone: Its matching antigen is unknown.

The study, taken as a whole, reports: In an earlier analysis, in some 540 donors, most V segments appeared productive either ~90% or ~30% of the time. Excluded: some indistinguishable V segments such as TRBV6-2 and TRBV6-3.

The rearrangement uses TRBV5-1 and TRBJ2-7, with D possibly TRBD2 on 7 matching bases. The TCR sequence derives from a man aged 30 to 45 in good health and CMV-seronegative. Sequencing was performed on PBMCs. CDR3 region: CASSWGGAGFNYEQYF. The CDR3 nucleotides read TGCGCCAGCAGCTGGGGGGGGGCAGGGTTCAATTACGAGCAGTACTTC.